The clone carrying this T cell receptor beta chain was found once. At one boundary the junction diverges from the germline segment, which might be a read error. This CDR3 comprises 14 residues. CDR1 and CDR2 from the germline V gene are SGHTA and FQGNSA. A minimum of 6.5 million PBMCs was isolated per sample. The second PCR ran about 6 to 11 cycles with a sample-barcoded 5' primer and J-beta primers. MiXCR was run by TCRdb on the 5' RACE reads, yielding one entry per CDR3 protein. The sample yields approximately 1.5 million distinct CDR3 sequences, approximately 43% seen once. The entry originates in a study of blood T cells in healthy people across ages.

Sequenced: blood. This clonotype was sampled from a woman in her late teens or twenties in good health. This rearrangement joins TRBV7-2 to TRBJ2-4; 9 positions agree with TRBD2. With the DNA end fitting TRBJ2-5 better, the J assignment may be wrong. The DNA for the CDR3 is TGTGCCAGCAGCCTAGCGGGATATTCCGAGACCCAGTACTTC. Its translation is CASSLAGYSETQYF.